A selection of T cell receptor beta chains follows, all from one sample in a study of blood T cell repertoires in COVID-19. Method: immunoSEQ multiplex PCR; TCRdb's copy keeps in-frame clones and lacks some. The data contain approximately 310,000 clones, about 87% of them seen just once; the ten biggest clones take up approximately 8%. The sample comprised peripheral blood. The origin of the receptors is a woman between 50 and 59 years old who had recovered from COVID-19. Both conserved end residues are part of each CDR3. The order of the fields is D gene, V gene, J gene, clone size, CDR3 DNA, CDR3 protein. D genes are given only for firm matches. Size is omitted from some rows. Given values are once, few, many or a class for expanded clones.

D gene: TRBD1; V gene: TRBV5-6; J gene: TRBJ2-7; clone size: -; CDR3 DNA: TGTGCCAGCAGAGCTGCCGGGACAGGGTATAGGGAGCAGTACTTC; CDR3 protein: CASRAAGTGYREQYF
D gene: TRBD2; V gene: TRBV7-6; J gene: TRBJ2-1; clone size: -; CDR3 DNA: TGTGCCAGCAGCTTAGTGAGCGGGAGGGCCGTGAATGAGCAGTTCTTC; CDR3 protein: CASSLVSGRAVNEQFF
D gene: -; V gene: TRBV18; J gene: TRBJ1-5; clone size: few; CDR3 DNA: TGTGCCAGCTCACCCGGTGCTTACAATCAGCCCCAGCATTTT; CDR3 protein: CASSPGAYNQPQHF
D gene: TRBD2; V gene: TRBV4-3; J gene: TRBJ2-1; clone size: -; CDR3 DNA: TGCGCCAGCAGCCAAGGACTAGCAGGTGAGCAGTTCTTC; CDR3 protein: CASSQGLAGEQFF
D gene: -; V gene: TRBV7-8; J gene: TRBJ2-2; clone size: -; CDR3 DNA: TGTGCCAGCAGCTTCGGGTCGGGGAACACCGGGGAGCTGTTTTTT; CDR3 protein: CASSFGSGNTGELFF
D gene: -; V gene: TRBV23-1; J gene: TRBJ2-3; clone size: -; CDR3 DNA: TGCGCCAGCAGTCAAAATGGGGCGCCAGTTAGCACAGATACGCAGTATTTT; CDR3 protein: CASSQNGAPVSTDTQYF
D gene: -; V gene: TRBV4-3; J gene: TRBJ1-4; clone size: -; CDR3 DNA: TGCGCCAGCAGCCAAGATGCAGGGTCTAATGAAAAACTGTTTTTT; CDR3 protein: CASSQDAGSNEKLFF
D gene: TRBD2; V gene: TRBV7-2; J gene: TRBJ2-7; clone size: once; CDR3 DNA: TGTGCCAGCAGCTTAGTGCTAGCGGGGGGCCGCGAGCAGTACTTC; CDR3 protein: CASSLVLAGGREQYF
D gene: TRBD2; V gene: TRBV2; J gene: TRBJ2-7; clone size: once; CDR3 DNA: TGTGCCAGCAGTAAGGGACTAGATCGCGAGCAGTACTTC; CDR3 protein: CASSKGLDREQYF
D gene: TRBD1; V gene: TRBV28; J gene: TRBJ1-1; clone size: once; CDR3 DNA: TGTGCCAGCAGACGACAGGGGGGCACTGAAGCTTTCTTT; CDR3 protein: CASRRQGGTEAFF
D gene: -; V gene: TRBV6-6; J gene: TRBJ1-2; clone size: -; CDR3 DNA: TGTGCCAGCAGTAACCACAGGGCTAACTATGGCTACACCTTC; CDR3 protein: CASSNHRANYGYTF
D gene: -; V gene: TRBV7-6; J gene: TRBJ1-5; clone size: -; CDR3 DNA: TGTGCCAGCAGCTTACCGAATCAGCCCCAGCATTTT; CDR3 protein: CASSLPNQPQHF
D gene: -; V gene: TRBV25-1; J gene: TRBJ1-2; clone size: -; CDR3 DNA: TGTGCCAGCAGTAGCTCGGGTTTTGGCTATGGCTACACCTTC; CDR3 protein: CASSSSGFGYGYTF
D gene: TRBD1; V gene: TRBV6-5; J gene: TRBJ1-4; clone size: -; CDR3 DNA: TGTGCCAGCAGTTCCCCCGGGACAGGGACTGAAAAACTGTTTTTT; CDR3 protein: CASSSPGTGTEKLFF
D gene: -; V gene: TRBV5-1; J gene: TRBJ2-7; clone size: once; CDR3 DNA: TGCGCCAGCAGTCCGACCGCTATAGGGGCCGAGCAGTACTTC; CDR3 protein: CASSPTAIGAEQYF
D gene: -; V gene: TRBV29-1; J gene: TRBJ1-1; clone size: few; CDR3 DNA: TGCAGCGTTGTGGGTGGGCCTGAAGCTTTCTTT; CDR3 protein: CSVVGGPEAFF
D gene: -; V gene: TRBV2; J gene: TRBJ2-3; clone size: -; CDR3 DNA: TGTGCCAGCAGCCAAGGGGGGGGCAAAGGACTGGATACGCAGTATTTT; CDR3 protein: CASSQGGGKGLDTQYF
D gene: -; V gene: TRBV6-1; J gene: TRBJ1-2; clone size: -; CDR3 DNA: TGTGCCAGCAGTGAAGCGCATGAGGTTTATGGCTACACCTTC; CDR3 protein: CASSEAHEVYGYTF
D gene: TRBD1; V gene: TRBV4-2; J gene: TRBJ2-7; clone size: -; CDR3 DNA: TGTGCCAGCAGCCAAGGAGTATTAGGACAGGGGGCCTCCTACGAGCAGTACTTC; CDR3 protein: CASSQGVLGQGASYEQYF
D gene: TRBD2; V gene: TRBV11-3; J gene: TRBJ2-7; clone size: -; CDR3 DNA: TGTGCCAGCAGCAAATCATCGGGAGGGCCCCACGAGCAGTACTTC; CDR3 protein: CASSKSSGGPHEQYF
D gene: TRBD2; V gene: TRBV15; J gene: TRBJ2-6; clone size: -; CDR3 DNA: TGTGCCACCAGCGGGGGACTAGCGGGAGGTCCTGGGGCCAACGTCCTGACTTTC; CDR3 protein: CATSGGLAGGPGANVLTF
D gene: TRBD2; V gene: TRBV28; J gene: TRBJ2-2; clone size: -; CDR3 DNA: TGTGCCAGCAGTTCTTTAGCGGGAGACCACACCGGGGAGCTGTTTTTT; CDR3 protein: CASSSLAGDHTGELFF
D gene: -; V gene: TRBV19; J gene: TRBJ1-4; clone size: -; CDR3 DNA: TGTGCCAGTACAACAGCAACTAATGAAAAACTGTTTTTT; CDR3 protein: CASTTATNEKLFF
D gene: -; V gene: TRBV7-3; J gene: TRBJ1-6; clone size: -; CDR3 DNA: TGTGCCAGCAGCGTATCAGGACAGCTTAATTCACCCCTCCACTTT; CDR3 protein: CASSVSGQLNSPLHF
D gene: TRBD2; V gene: TRBV2; J gene: TRBJ2-5; clone size: -; CDR3 DNA: TGTGCCAGCAGCCTCATAGCGGGGTACCTCCAAGAGACCCAGTACTTC; CDR3 protein: CASSLIAGYLQETQYF
D gene: -; V gene: TRBV5-1; J gene: TRBJ1-1; clone size: once; CDR3 DNA: TGCGCCAGTCGCCTTTATGCGCAGAACACTGAAGCTTTCTTT; CDR3 protein: CASRLYAQNTEAFF
D gene: TRBD2; V gene: TRBV5-5; J gene: TRBJ2-1; clone size: once; CDR3 DNA: TGTGCCAGCAGCTGGGTTAGCGGGAGCGTCTACAATGAGCAGTTCTTC; CDR3 protein: CASSWVSGSVYNEQFF
D gene: -; V gene: TRBV11-2; J gene: TRBJ1-4; clone size: -; CDR3 DNA: TGTGCCAGCAGCTTAGAGCGGGGGGATTCCGGGGGACTGTTTTTT; CDR3 protein: CASSLERGDSGGLFF
D gene: -; V gene: TRBV19; J gene: TRBJ2-1; clone size: -; CDR3 DNA: TGTGCCAGTAGCCCTGGGGCGGGAAGCAATGAGCAGTTCTTC; CDR3 protein: CASSPGAGSNEQFF
D gene: -; V gene: TRBV29-1; J gene: TRBJ1-2; clone size: -; CDR3 DNA: TGCAGCGTCCACATTCCGACAGGTTTCGCCTATGGCTACACCTTC; CDR3 protein: CSVHIPTGFAYGYTF
D gene: -; V gene: TRBV19; J gene: TRBJ1-1; clone size: -; CDR3 DNA: TGTGCCAGTAGACAGGGATTCACTGAAGCTTTCTTT; CDR3 protein: CASRQGFTEAFF
D gene: -; V gene: TRBV5-1; J gene: TRBJ2-3; clone size: -; CDR3 DNA: TGCGCCAGCAGCGCCCGATTACTTGGAGATACGCAGTATTTT; CDR3 protein: CASSARLLGDTQYF
D gene: TRBD1; V gene: TRBV10-3; J gene: TRBJ2-3; clone size: -; CDR3 DNA: TGTGCCAGCCGGTCGACAGGGAGCGGCACAGATACGCAGTATTTT; CDR3 protein: CASRSTGSGTDTQYF
D gene: TRBD2; V gene: TRBV11-2; J gene: TRBJ2-7; clone size: -; CDR3 DNA: TGTGCCAGCAGATACGGCGGGGGGTACGAGCAGTACTTC; CDR3 protein: CASRYGGGYEQYF
D gene: TRBD1; V gene: TRBV4-1; J gene: TRBJ1-5; clone size: once; CDR3 DNA: TGCGCCAGCAGCCAATCCGGGACAGTCAGCCCAAATCAGCCCCAGCATTTT; CDR3 protein: CASSQSGTVSPNQPQHF
D gene: TRBD1; V gene: TRBV28; J gene: TRBJ1-1; clone size: -; CDR3 DNA: TGTGCCAGCAGTTCAACCGCCGGGACAGGGTACACTGAAGCTTTCTTT; CDR3 protein: CASSSTAGTGYTEAFF
D gene: -; V gene: TRBV7-2; J gene: TRBJ1-3; clone size: -; CDR3 DNA: TGTGCCAGCAGCTTAGGGCTCGCTGGAAACACCATATATTTT; CDR3 protein: CASSLGLAGNTIYF
D gene: TRBD2; V gene: TRBV28; J gene: TRBJ2-2; clone size: -; CDR3 DNA: TGTGCCAGCAGTTTGGGACTACTAACCGGGGAGCTGTTTTTT; CDR3 protein: CASSLGLLTGELFF
D gene: TRBD1; V gene: TRBV28; J gene: TRBJ1-2; clone size: -; CDR3 DNA: TGTGCCAGCAGACCGGGACAGCATTATGGCTACACCTTC; CDR3 protein: CASRPGQHYGYTF
D gene: -; V gene: TRBV19; J gene: TRBJ2-1; clone size: -; CDR3 DNA: TGTGCCAGTAGTATAGATCATGAGACAGGTGCTTACAATGAGCAGTTCTTC; CDR3 protein: CASSIDHETGAYNEQFF
D gene: -; V gene: TRBV6-5; J gene: TRBJ1-1; clone size: -; CDR3 DNA: TGTGCCAGCAGTTCTCTCCAGGACGGACAAAACACTGAAGCTTTCTTT; CDR3 protein: CASSSLQDGQNTEAFF
D gene: -; V gene: TRBV18; J gene: TRBJ2-1; clone size: -; CDR3 DNA: TGTGCCAGCTCACCCTCGGGGGATGAGCAGTTCTTC; CDR3 protein: CASSPSGDEQFF
D gene: TRBD1; V gene: TRBV28; J gene: TRBJ2-4; clone size: once; CDR3 DNA: TGTGCCAGCAGTCCCGGGACAGGGGGCTCGCTAGCCAAAAACATTCAGTACTTC; CDR3 protein: CASSPGTGGSLAKNIQYF
D gene: TRBD1; V gene: TRBV19; J gene: TRBJ1-5; clone size: -; CDR3 DNA: TGTGCCAGTAGTAATATAGGACAGGCAAATCAGCCCCAGCATTTT; CDR3 protein: CASSNIGQANQPQHF
D gene: TRBD1; V gene: TRBV23-1; J gene: TRBJ1-5; clone size: -; CDR3 DNA: TGCGCCAGCAGTCAATGGTGGGGACAGGGGGTACGTCAGCCCCAGCATTTT; CDR3 protein: CASSQWWGQGVRQPQHF
D gene: TRBD1; V gene: TRBV2; J gene: TRBJ1-4; clone size: -; CDR3 DNA: TGTGCCAGCAGTGAGCGTGACAGGGATGAAAAACTGTTTTTT; CDR3 protein: CASSERDRDEKLFF
D gene: -; V gene: TRBV19; J gene: TRBJ1-5; clone size: once; CDR3 DNA: TGTGCCAGTAATCAGGGCTGGAGCAATCAGCCCCAGCATTTT; CDR3 protein: CASNQGWSNQPQHF
D gene: -; V gene: TRBV28; J gene: TRBJ2-7; clone size: once; CDR3 DNA: TGTGCCAGCAGTCGCAACAGGGTCAGGTCCTACGAGCAGTACTTC; CDR3 protein: CASSRNRVRSYEQYF
D gene: TRBD1; V gene: TRBV24-1; J gene: TRBJ2-7; clone size: -; CDR3 DNA: TGTGCCACCAGTGATATCGGACAGGGGAAGTCCTACGAGCAGTACTTC; CDR3 protein: CATSDIGQGKSYEQYF
D gene: -; V gene: TRBV5-1; J gene: TRBJ1-2; clone size: -; CDR3 DNA: TGCGCCAGCGGACCCGGGGGGCGCGACTATGGCTACACCTTC; CDR3 protein: CASGPGGRDYGYTF
D gene: TRBD2; V gene: TRBV4-2; J gene: TRBJ2-2; clone size: -; CDR3 DNA: TGTGCCAGCAGCCAAGATCTAGGTCGCGGGGGGGCCGCGGAGCTGTTTTTT; CDR3 protein: CASSQDLGRGGAAELFF